This TCR beta chain was captured by sequencing in a study of CD8+CD57+ T cells in acquired aplastic anemia. CDR3 and TCR beta VDJ profiling relied on genomic DNA as the template. TCRdb passed the reads through MiXCR, listing each CDR3 protein once. The repertoire holds some 180,000 distinct CDR3 sequences, with nearly 65% as singletons. Patients included in sequencing had previously demonstrated CD8+CD57+ cell expansion by flow cytometry. Deletions cut 6 bases from V and 4 bases from J, with 18 bases between. Germline V gene sequence: CDR1 DFQATT, CDR2 SNEGSKA (reference sequence). The CDR3 consists of 14 residues. This clonotype was counted many times.

V usage is TRBV20-1 and J usage is TRBJ1-2, with a tentative D call TRBD1 (6 bases). The clonotype was recovered from a human donor with aplastic anemia. Sequences were obtained from sorted CD4+, CD8+, or CD8+CD57+ T cells (not recorded which) from PBMCs. The CDR3 nucleotides are TGCAGTGCCCCGGCGGGGGGCTACTCCTATGGCTACACCTTC. It specifies CSAPAGGYSYGYTF.